A single sample is the source of the 22 T cell receptor beta chains below, sequenced in a study of T-cell reconstitution after alpha-beta-depleted transplantation in children. As it was prepared, the TCRbeta library received unique molecular identifiers. TCRdb fed the PCR reads into MiXCR, producing one record per CDR3 protein. The sample has nearly 400,000 distinct CDR3 sequences, around 20% seen once; the top ten hold 3.8%. Sequences were derived from PBMCs from the stem cell graft donor, sampled from the stem cell graft. The receptors shown here come from a human donor who donated a stem cell graft to a child with acute myeloid leukemia.

The rearrangement joins TRBV29-1 to TRBJ2-1; 7 nucleotides agree with TRBD2. CDR1 SQVTM and CDR2 ANQGSEA come from the germline V gene. The CDR3 loop spans 14 amino acids. Trimming cost V 3 bases and J 1 base; bases outside gene matches: 3. CDR3 sequence (DNA): TGCAGCGTTGAGGATAGCGGGTCCTACAATGAGCAGTTCTTC. This sequence encodes CSVEDSGSYNEQFF.

The V and J genes are TRBV28 and TRBJ2-1; 7 nucleotides line up with TRBD2. V gave up 5 bases and J gave up 1 base; unmatched junction bases: 5. The CDR3 is 15 amino acids. Germline CDR1 MDHEN, CDR2 SYDVKM. The CDR3 sequence is CASSDDGGSYNEQFF. The CDR3 nucleotides read TGTGCCAGCAGTGACGACGGGGGGTCCTACAATGAGCAGTTCTTC.

This clonotype appeared a few times. The rearrangement links TRBV24-1 to TRBJ2-3; D is undetermined. The germline CDR1 and CDR2 sequences are KGHDR and SFDVKD. Between the trimmed V and J ends, which lost 2 bases and 0 bases, there was a span of 8 bases. CDR3 length equals 15 residues. CDR3 region: CATSDWGTSTDTQYF. DNA for the CDR3: TGTGCCACCAGTGATTGGGGTACTAGCACAGATACGCAGTATTTT.

This clonotype occurred a few times. The chain couples TRBV4-2 to TRBJ2-3; no reliable D call. Germline CDR1 LGHNA, CDR2 YNFKEQ. Trimming removed 6 bases at V and 2 bases at J, with 9 bases between. The CDR3 sequence is 13 residues long. The CDR3 sequence is CASRRVDTDTQYF. CDR3 sequence (DNA): TGTGCCAGCAGAAGAGTCGACACAGATACGCAGTATTTT.

This clonotype was picked up many times. The J gene is TRBJ1-2, the V gene TRBV29-1, with unresolved D. The V gene lost 3 bases and the J gene lost 2 bases, with 4 bases spanning the gap. This CDR3 is built from 11 residues. From germline, CDR1 is SQVTM and CDR2 ANQGSEA. CDR3 coding DNA: TGCAGCGTTGAGTGGAACTATGGCTACACCTTC. It encodes CSVEWNYGYTF.

This clonotype has at least ten counts. The genes are TRBV20-1 and TRBJ2-1; no firm D call. Germline V gene data show CDR1 as DFQATT and CDR2 as SNEGSKA (reference sequence). Trimming took off 3 bases at V and 5 bases at J, with 11 bases between the two ends. The CDR3 has 13 amino acids. The CDR3 reads CSARGPDHNEQFF. The CDR3 region has the DNA TGCAGTGCTAGGGGCCCGGACCACAATGAGCAGTTCTTC.

At least ten counts were recorded for this clonotype. The gene calls are TRBV20-1 and TRBJ1-2; D remains ambiguous. The V gene lost 0 bases and the J gene lost 0 bases, with 8 bases spanning the gap. The CDR3 is made up of 14 amino acids. Germline values: CDR1 DFQATT, CDR2 SNEGSKA (reference sequence). The chain's CDR3 is CSAREPPSNYGYTF. DNA of the CDR3: TGCAGTGCTAGAGAACCGCCATCTAACTATGGCTACACCTTC.

This clonotype was seen at least ten times. The V gene is TRBV12-3 or TRBV12-4, the J gene TRBJ1-5, with 7 bases that match TRBD1. Trimming removed 4 bases from V and 2 bases from J; junction bases left unmatched: 2. The CDR3 extends over 14 amino acids. The CDR3: CASSSTGGNQPQHF. The CDR3 nucleotides read TGTGCCAGCAGTTCCACAGGGGGCAATCAGCCCCAGCATTTT.

This clonotype was seen at least ten times. This chain links TRBV29-1 with TRBJ2-3, with 10 bases lining up with TRBD1. V shed 5 bases and J 2 bases; nucleotides not matched to a gene: 4. CDR1 SQVTM and CDR2 ANQGSEA come from the germline V gene. This CDR3 comprises 14 residues. The CDR3 loop reads CSVPGQGTTDTQYF. CDR3 DNA: TGCAGCGTTCCGGGACAGGGGACCACAGATACGCAGTATTTT.

This clonotype was counted between two and nine times. This chain connects TRBV4-2 to TRBJ1-1; no clear D gene. CDR1 is LGHNA and CDR2 is YNFKEQ in the germline V gene. Trimming pared 0 bases from V and 1 base from J, leaving 9 bases between. The CDR3 length is 15 residues. CDR3 coding DNA: TGTGCCAGCAGCCAAGAAGAGGGCCAGAACACTGAAGCTTTCTTT. This translates into CASSQEEGQNTEAFF.

In its sample, this clonotype was seen many times. The chain uses TRBV7-8 and TRBJ2-7; 9 bases map to TRBD1. The V segment lost 5 bases and the J segment 2 bases; nucleotides outside the gene matches: 10. There are 16 residues in the CDR3. CDR1 and CDR2 from the germline V gene are SGHVS and FQNEAQ. Here the CDR3 DNA reads TGTGCCAGCAGCATAACTAACAGGGGGCTAACCTACGAGCAGTACTTC. Residues: CASSITNRGLTYEQYF.

The V gene is TRBV12-3 or TRBV12-4, the J gene TRBJ1-6; tentative D call: TRBD1 (5 bases). V lost 6 bases to trimming and J lost 10 bases, with 13 bases between them. The CDR3 length is 13 residues. The CDR3 DNA is TGTGCCAGCAGCCCCAACCGACAGTCACCCCTCCACTTT. This codes for CASSPNRQSPLHF.

Many counts were recorded for this clonotype. This chain joins TRBV7-9 and TRBJ2-3; 9 positions match TRBD1. There are 15 residues in the CDR3. The germline V gene encodes CDR1 SEHNR and CDR2 FQNEAQ (reference sequence). The V segment lost 5 bases and the J segment 2 bases; nucleotides outside the gene matches: 5. CDR3 DNA sequence: TGTGCCAGCAGCCTCCGGGACAGGGTCACAGATACGCAGTATTTT. The encoded protein is CASSLRDRVTDTQYF. Supplemented by reference TRBV7-9 and TRBJ2-3, the full variable domain reads DTGVSQNPRHKITKRGQNVTFRCDPISEHNRLYWYRQTLGQGPEFLTYFQNEAQLEKSRLLSDRFSAERPKGSFSTLEIQRTEQGDSAMYLCASSLRDRVTDTQYFGPGTRLTVL.

The chain uses TRBV28 and TRBJ2-1; D gene ambiguous. This CDR3 is 15 amino acids long. V was pared by 4 bases and J by 7 bases, with 17 bases between. Germline CDR1 is MDHEN and CDR2 is SYDVKM. The CDR3 here is CASSSIRFLENEQFF. The CDR3 nucleotides are TGTGCCAGCAGTTCCATTCGATTTCTGGAGAATGAGCAGTTCTTC.

The chain combines TRBV7-2 with TRBJ2-7; TRBD2 agrees at 12 bases. The CDR3 extends over 15 amino acids. CDR1 is SGHTA, CDR2 FQGNSA, per germline. The V and J ends lost 2 bases and 6 bases, in that order; junction bases with no gene match: 5. CDR3 in amino acids: CASSLPGLAGIEQYF. Here the CDR3 DNA reads TGTGCCAGCAGCTTACCGGGACTAGCGGGTATCGAGCAGTACTTC.

This clonotype was seen ten or more times. The genes are TRBV27 and TRBJ2-5; no definite D call. The CDR3 is made up of 14 amino acids. CDR1 is MNHEY and CDR2 is SMNVEV in the germline V gene (reference sequence). The V gene lost 1 base and the J gene lost 2 bases, with 8 bases spanning the gap. The chain's CDR3 is CASSLLGSQETQYF. The CDR3 nucleotides are TGTGCCAGCAGTTTATTAGGCTCTCAAGAGACCCAGTACTTC.

Ten or more counts support this clonotype. The chain couples TRBV5-6 to TRBJ2-7; D gene unclear. The CDR3 runs to 13 residues. CDR1 SGHDT and CDR2 YYEEEE come from the germline V gene. Trimming removed 5 bases from V and 1 base from J, with 10 bases in between. The CDR3 DNA sequence: TGTGCCAGCAGTTTAGGTGCTTCCTACGAGCAGTACTTC. Amino acid sequence: CASSLGASYEQYF.

This clonotype has just a few counts. This chain joins TRBV2 and TRBJ2-3; the D is unclear. CDR1 is SNHLY and CDR2 is FYNNEI in the germline V gene. The CDR3 consists of 15 residues. The ends were cut back, 5 bases at V and 0 bases at J, with 12 bases in the middle. The CDR3 nucleotides read TGTGCCAGCAGTCTACAGCCCACTAGCACAGATACGCAGTATTTT. Translating gives CASSLQPTSTDTQYF.

The V call is TRBV29-1, the J call TRBJ2-7, with TRBD1 matching 8 bases. With V trimmed by 6 bases and J by 0 bases, 7 bases remained unmatched. The germline gives CDR1 SQVTM, CDR2 ANQGSEA. There are 14 residues in the CDR3. The CDR3 nucleotides read TGCAGCGTGCAGGGGGCCGGGGGCTCCTACGAGCAGTACTTC. This gives the protein CSVQGAGGSYEQYF.

The V call is TRBV15, the J call TRBJ2-7, with D uncertain. Germline CDR1 LNHNV, CDR2 YYDKDF (reference sequence). The CDR3 contains 13 residues. V was clipped by 3 bases and J by 4 bases, with 10 bases between them. CDR3 sequence: CATSSSSGYEQYF. CDR3 bases: TGTGCCACCAGCAGCTCCTCAGGTTACGAGCAGTACTTC.

This clonotype was counted between two and nine times. This sequence joins TRBV7-9 and TRBJ2-5; 9 nucleotides align to TRBD1. The CDR3 loop spans 15 amino acids. The ends lost 5 bases at V and 4 bases at J; junction bases unmatched: 8. Germline-derived CDR1 and CDR2 are SEHNR and FQNEAQ (reference sequence). The CDR3: CASSPRDRESETQYF. CDR3 coding DNA: TGTGCCAGCAGCCCGCGGGACAGGGAATCAGAGACCCAGTACTTC.

This clonotype was detected a few times. The V call is TRBV20-1, the J call TRBJ2-7, with a weak D call TRBD1 (6 bases). Trimming cost V 6 bases and J 2 bases, with 11 bases left between them. This CDR3 is 12 amino acids long. Germline-derived CDR1 and CDR2 are DFQATT and SNEGSKA (reference sequence). DNA for the CDR3: TGCAGTGCCAGACAGGTAGCCTACGAGCAGTACTTC. Protein product: CSARQVAYEQYF.